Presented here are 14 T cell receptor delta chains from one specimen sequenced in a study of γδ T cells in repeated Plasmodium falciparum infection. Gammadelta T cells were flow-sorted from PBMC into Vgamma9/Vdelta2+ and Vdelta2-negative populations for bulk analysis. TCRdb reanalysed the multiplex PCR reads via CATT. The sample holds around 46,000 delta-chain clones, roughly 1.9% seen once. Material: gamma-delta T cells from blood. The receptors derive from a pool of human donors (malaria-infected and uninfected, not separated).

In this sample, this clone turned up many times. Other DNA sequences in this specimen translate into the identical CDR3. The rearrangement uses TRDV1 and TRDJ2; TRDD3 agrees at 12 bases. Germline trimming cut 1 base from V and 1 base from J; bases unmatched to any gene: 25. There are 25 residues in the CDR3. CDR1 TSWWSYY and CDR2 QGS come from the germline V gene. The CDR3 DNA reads TGTGCTCTTGGGGAACCCTCAATTCTACGTTCCCCTTACTGGGGGATACAAATTTTGACAGCACAACTCTTCTTT. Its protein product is CALGEPSILRSPYWGIQILTAQLFF.

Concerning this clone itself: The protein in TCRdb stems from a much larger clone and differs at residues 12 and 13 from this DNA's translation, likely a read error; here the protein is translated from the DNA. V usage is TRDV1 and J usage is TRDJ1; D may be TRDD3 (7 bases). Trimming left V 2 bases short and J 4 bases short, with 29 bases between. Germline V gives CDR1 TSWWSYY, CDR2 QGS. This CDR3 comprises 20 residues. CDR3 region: CALGESSYVWGVLGGDKLIF. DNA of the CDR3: TGTGCTCTTGGGGAATCCTCCTACGTCTGGGGGGTACTGGGAGGCGATAAACTCATCTTT.

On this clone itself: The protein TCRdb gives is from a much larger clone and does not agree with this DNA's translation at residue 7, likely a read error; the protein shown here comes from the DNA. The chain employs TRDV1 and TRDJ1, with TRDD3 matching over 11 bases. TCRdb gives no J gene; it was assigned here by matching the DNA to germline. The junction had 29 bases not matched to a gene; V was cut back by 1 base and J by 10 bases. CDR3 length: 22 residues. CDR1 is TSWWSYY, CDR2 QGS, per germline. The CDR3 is CALGEPPGTLPTSSWGILGLIF. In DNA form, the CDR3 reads TGTGCTCTTGGGGAACCGCCCGGGACTCTTCCTACAAGTAGCTGGGGGATACTAGGACTCATCTTT.

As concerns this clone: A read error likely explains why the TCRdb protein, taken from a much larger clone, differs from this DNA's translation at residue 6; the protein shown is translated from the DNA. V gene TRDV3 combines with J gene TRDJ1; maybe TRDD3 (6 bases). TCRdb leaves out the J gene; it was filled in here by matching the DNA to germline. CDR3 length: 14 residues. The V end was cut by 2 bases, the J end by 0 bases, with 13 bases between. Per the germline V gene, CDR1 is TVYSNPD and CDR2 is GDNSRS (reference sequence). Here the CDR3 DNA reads TGTGCCTTTCCTGGGGACAAGTACACCGATAAACTCATCTTT. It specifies CAFPGDKYTDKLIF. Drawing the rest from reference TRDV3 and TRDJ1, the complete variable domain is CDKVTQSSPDQTVASGSEVVLLCTYDTVYSNPDLFWYRIRPDYSFQFVFYGDNSRSEGADFTQGRFSVKHILTQKAFHLVISPVRTEDSATYYCAFPGDKYTDKLIFGKGTRVTVEP.

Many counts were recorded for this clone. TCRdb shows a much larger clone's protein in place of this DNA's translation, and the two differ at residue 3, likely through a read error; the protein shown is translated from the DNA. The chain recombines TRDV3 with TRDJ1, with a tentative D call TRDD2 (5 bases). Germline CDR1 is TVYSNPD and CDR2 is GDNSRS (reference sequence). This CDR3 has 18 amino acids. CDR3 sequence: CALSEPTAYCSLTDKLIF. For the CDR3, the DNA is TGCGCCCTTAGTGAGCCTACGGCATACTGCTCCCTCACCGATAAACTCATCTTT.

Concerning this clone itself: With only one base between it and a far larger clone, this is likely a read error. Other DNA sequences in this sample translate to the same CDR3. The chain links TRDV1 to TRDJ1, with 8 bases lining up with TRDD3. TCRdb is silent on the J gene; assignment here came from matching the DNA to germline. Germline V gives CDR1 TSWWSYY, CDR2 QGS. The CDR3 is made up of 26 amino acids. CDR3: CALAEHEVLSSTGGVIGFKPTDKLIF. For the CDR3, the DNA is TGTGCTCTTGCGGAACATGAGGTCCTATCCAGTACTGGGGGTGTTATTGGATTCAAGCCCACCGATAAACTCATCTTT.

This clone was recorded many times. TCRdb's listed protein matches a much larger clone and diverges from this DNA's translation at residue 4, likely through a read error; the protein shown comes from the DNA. DNA for the CDR3: TGTGCCTGTGGCACCCTCCAGGTGGGTACTGGTGGTCAATACACCGATAAACTCATCTTT. The encoded protein is CACGTLQVGTGGQYTDKLIF. The chain is built from TRDV2 and TRDJ1, with D tentatively TRDD3 (5 bases). Germline-derived CDR1 and CDR2 are GEAIGNYY and EKD. The CDR3 contains 20 residues.

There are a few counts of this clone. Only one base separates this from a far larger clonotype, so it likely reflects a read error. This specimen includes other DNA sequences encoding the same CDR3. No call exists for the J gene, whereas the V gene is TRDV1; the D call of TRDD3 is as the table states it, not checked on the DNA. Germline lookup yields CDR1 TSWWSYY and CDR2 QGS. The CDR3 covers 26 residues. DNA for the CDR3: TGTGCTCTTGGGGAACCTAGACGCATCCCGTACTGGGGGATAATCGGGATCGGGGGGCCTCGTCATAAACTTATCTTT. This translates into CALGEPRRIPYWGIIGIGGPRHKLIF.

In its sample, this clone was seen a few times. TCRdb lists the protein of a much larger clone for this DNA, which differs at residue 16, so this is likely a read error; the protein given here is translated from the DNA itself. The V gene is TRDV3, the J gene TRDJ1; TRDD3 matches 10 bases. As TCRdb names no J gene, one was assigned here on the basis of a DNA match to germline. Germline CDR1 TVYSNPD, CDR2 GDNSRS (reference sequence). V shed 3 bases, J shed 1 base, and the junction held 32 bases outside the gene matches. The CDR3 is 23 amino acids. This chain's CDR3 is CALDIHDVRRWGILWGFTDKLIF. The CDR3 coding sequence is TGTGCCTTAGATATTCACGACGTAAGGAGGTGGGGGATACTTTGGGGGTTCACCGATAAACTCATCTTT.

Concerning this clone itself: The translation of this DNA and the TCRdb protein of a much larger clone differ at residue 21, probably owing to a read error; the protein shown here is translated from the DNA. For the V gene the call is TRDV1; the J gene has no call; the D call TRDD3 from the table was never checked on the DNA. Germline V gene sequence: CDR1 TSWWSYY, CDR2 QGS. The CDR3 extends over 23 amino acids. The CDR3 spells CALGVDVFLPGGYAGIGTDKHIF. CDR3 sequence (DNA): TGTGCTCTTGGGGTTGACGTCTTCCTACCGGGGGGATACGCGGGCATCGGCACCGATAAACACATCTTT.

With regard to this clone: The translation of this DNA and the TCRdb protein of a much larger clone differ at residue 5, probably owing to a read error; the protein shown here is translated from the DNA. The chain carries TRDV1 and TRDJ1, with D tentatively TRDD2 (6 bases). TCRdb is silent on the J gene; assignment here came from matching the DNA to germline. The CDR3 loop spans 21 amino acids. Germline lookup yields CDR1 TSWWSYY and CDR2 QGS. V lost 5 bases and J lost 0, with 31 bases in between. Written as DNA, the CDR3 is TGTGCTCTTGGGATTCAAGGGTGGCTCCTACTTCGTACTTCGTACACCGATAAACTCATCTTT. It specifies CALGIQGWLLLRTSYTDKLIF.

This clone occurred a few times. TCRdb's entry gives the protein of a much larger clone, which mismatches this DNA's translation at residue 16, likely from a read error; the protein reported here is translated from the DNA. The CDR3, as DNA: TGTGCCTTGATAACAGGCCTTCCGCCGTACTGGGGGATACCGACAGGTAAACTCATCTTT. Translating gives CALITGLPPYWGIPTGKLIF. The rearrangement links TRDV3 to TRDJ1; 12 bases align to TRDD3. The J gene, not given by TCRdb, was assigned here from a germline match of the nucleotide sequence. V gave up 3 bases and J gave up 7 bases; unmatched junction bases: 27. CDR3 length: 20 residues. Germline CDR1 TVYSNPD, CDR2 GDNSRS (reference sequence).

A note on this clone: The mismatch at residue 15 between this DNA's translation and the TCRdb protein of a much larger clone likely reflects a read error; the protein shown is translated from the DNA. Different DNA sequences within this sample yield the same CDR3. In DNA form, the CDR3 reads TGTGCCACCTACCTTCCTTCTCTCTACTGGGGGATACGCGGTTTGTTTGATAAACTCATCTTT. Residues: CATYLPSLYWGIRGLFDKLIF. The chain recombines TRDV3 with TRDJ1; 13 bases fit TRDD3. TCRdb gives no J gene; it was assigned here by matching the DNA to germline. J gave up 5 bases and V 5 bases, and 29 bases lay outside the gene matches. Germline assignment: CDR1 TVYSNPD and CDR2 GDNSRS (reference sequence). CDR3 length: 21 amino acids.

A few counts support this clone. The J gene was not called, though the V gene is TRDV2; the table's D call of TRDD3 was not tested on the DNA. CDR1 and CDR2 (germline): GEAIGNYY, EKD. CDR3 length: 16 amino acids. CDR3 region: CACDTVGRGYAKGLIF. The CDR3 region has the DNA TGTGCCTGTGACACGGTGGGAAGGGGATACGCGAAGGGTCTCATCTTT.